These 5 T cell receptor beta chains originate from one sample sequenced in a study of T cells in women clearing cervical HPV infection. TCRdb's table, derived via immunoSEQ multiplex PCR, lists solely in-frame clones and lacks some. Found here are about 31,000 clones; the top ten clones hold 2.5% to 3.5%. Sample: blood buffy coat. All receptors come from a woman aged 18 to 75 with a cervical HPV16 infection that either progressed to CIN3+ or cleared (not recorded which).

A note on this clone: Coverage ceases 3 residues before the CDR3 finishes, and the germline J gene fills in the end. This chain links TRBV10-3 with TRBJ2-7; maybe TRBD2 (6 bases). The ends were cut back, 0 bases at V and 5 bases at J, with 8 bases in the middle. The CDR3 extends over 13 amino acids. CDR1 and CDR2 (germline): ENHRY, SYGVKD. The CDR3 spells CAISESGGNEQYF. The CDR3 bases that were read are TGTGCCATCAGTGAGTCTGGGGGGAACGAG.

Points on this clone: Read coverage stops 3 residues before the CDR3 terminus; the germline J gene supplies the remainder. The V gene is TRBV20-1, the J gene TRBJ1-1; 7 bases agree with TRBD1. The CDR3 loop spans 14 amino acids. V gave up 0 bases and J gave up 6 bases; unmatched junction bases: 7. CDR1 is DFQATT and CDR2 is SNEGSKA in the germline V gene (reference sequence). Partial CDR3 DNA: TGCAGTGCTAGAGATAACAACCAGGGGGCTGAA. Translated: CSARDNNQGAE. The full CDR3 protein reads CSARDNNQGAEAFF.

The DNA read from the CDR3 is TGCAGCGTGAGCGGGGGACGAAACACCGGGGAG. The encoded protein is CSVSGGRNTGE. The entire CDR3 reads CSVSGGRNTGELFF. V and J are TRBV29-1 and TRBJ2-2, with 8 positions matching TRBD2. The read stops 3 residues short of the end of the CDR3; the missing end is completed from the germline J gene. V lost 6 bases and J lost 2; bases outside the gene matches: 5. Germline V gene sequence: CDR1 SQVTM, CDR2 ANQGSEA. The CDR3 loop spans 14 amino acids.

On this clone: The missing CDR3 end, 3 residues past where the read stops, is filled in from the germline J gene. The chain links TRBV14 to TRBJ2-3; 7 bases are shared with TRBD1. The CDR3 is 15 residues long. Germline V gives CDR1 SGHDN, CDR2 FVKESK. Incomplete CDR3 DNA: TGTGCCAGCAGCCAAGCCTCGGGACAGAATCAGCCG. This sequence encodes CASSQASGQNQP. The complete CDR3 protein is CASSQASGQNQPQYF.

Regarding this clone: The DNA ends 3 residues before the CDR3 does, and the rest of the CDR3 is filled in from the germline J gene. The chain employs TRBV20-1 and TRBJ1-6, with unresolved D. This CDR3 is built from 15 residues. V lost 1 base to trimming and J lost 7 bases, with 14 bases between them. Germline V gene sequence: CDR1 DFQATT, CDR2 SNEGSKA (reference sequence). This chain's CDR3 is CSARGSATGNSPLHF. The CDR3 DNA, read in part, is TGCAGTGCTAGAGGTTCGGCGACGGGGAATTCACCC.